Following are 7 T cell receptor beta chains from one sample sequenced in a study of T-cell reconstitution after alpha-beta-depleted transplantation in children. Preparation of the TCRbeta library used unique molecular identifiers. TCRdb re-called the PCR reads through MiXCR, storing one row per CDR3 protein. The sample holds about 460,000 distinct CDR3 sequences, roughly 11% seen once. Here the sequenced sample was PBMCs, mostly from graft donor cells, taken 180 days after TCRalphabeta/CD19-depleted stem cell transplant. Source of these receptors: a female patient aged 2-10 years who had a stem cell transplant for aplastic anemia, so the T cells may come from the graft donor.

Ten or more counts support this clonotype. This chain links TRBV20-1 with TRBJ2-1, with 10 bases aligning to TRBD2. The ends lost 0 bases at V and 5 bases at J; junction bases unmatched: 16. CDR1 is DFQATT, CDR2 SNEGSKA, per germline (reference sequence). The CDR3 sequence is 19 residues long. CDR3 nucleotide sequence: TGCAGTGCTAGAGAGCGGTCACTCCTTCTAGCGGGAGTCCACAATGAGCAGTTCTTC. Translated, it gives CSARERSLLLAGVHNEQFF.

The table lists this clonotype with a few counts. The CDR3 loop reads CASSFLGQGQETQYF. In nucleotides, the CDR3 is TGTGCCAGCAGTTTCCTCGGACAGGGCCAAGAGACCCAGTACTTC. The rearrangement joins TRBV27 to TRBJ2-5, with 8 bases identical to TRBD1. The CDR3 sequence is 15 residues long. Germline V gene lookup returns CDR1 MNHEY and CDR2 SMNVEV (reference sequence). The trim removed 3 bases at V and 1 base at J, leaving 4 bases unmatched.

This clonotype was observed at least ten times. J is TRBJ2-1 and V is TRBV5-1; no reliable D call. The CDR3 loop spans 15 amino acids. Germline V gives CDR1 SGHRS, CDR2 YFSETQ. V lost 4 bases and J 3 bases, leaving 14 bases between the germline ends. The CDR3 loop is CASSVRNADYNEQFF. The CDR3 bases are TGCGCCAGCAGCGTACGCAACGCGGACTACAATGAGCAGTTCTTC.

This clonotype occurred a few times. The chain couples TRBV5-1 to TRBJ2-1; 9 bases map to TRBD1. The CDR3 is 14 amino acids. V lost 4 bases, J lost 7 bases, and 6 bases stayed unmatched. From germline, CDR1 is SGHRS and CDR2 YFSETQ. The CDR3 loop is CASSLRTGENEQFF. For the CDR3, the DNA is TGCGCCAGCAGCCTCCGGACAGGGGAGAATGAGCAGTTCTTC.

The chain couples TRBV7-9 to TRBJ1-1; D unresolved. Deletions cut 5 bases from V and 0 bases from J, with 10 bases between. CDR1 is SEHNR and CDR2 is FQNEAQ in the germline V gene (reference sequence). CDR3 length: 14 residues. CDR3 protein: CASSIDNMNTEAFF. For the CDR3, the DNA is TGTGCCAGCAGCATAGACAACATGAACACTGAAGCTTTCTTT.

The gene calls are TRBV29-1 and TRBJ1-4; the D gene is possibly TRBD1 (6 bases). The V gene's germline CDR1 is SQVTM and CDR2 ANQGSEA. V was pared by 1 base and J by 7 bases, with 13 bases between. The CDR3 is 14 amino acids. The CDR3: CSVEVRGALEKLFF. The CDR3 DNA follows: TGCAGCGTTGAAGTAAGGGGGGCGCTTGAAAAACTGTTTTTT.

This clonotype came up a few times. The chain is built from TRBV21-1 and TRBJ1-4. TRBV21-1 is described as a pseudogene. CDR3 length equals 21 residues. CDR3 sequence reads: CASTLDQGGRMRFATNEKLFF. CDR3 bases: TGTGCCAGCACCCTCGATCAAGGAGGACGCATGAGATTTGCAACTAATGAAAAACTGTTTTTT.